The 24 T cell receptor beta chains below were found in one sample sequenced in a study of T cells expressing NK-cell markers (TCRdb year 2020). Library preparation used 5' RACE. The sequencer was an Illumina HiSeq 2000. TCRdb reprocessed the reads and provides one entry for every CDR3 protein sequence; no DNA is given. This sample's listing comprises some 16,000 distinct CDR3 sequences. The leading ten clones occupy 59% of the sample. What was sequenced was blood T cells: a sorted CD56 or NKG2C T cell subset, CD4+ or CD8+ T cells, or bulk PBMC T cells (not recorded which). The source of these receptors is a man aged 18-75 years in good health.

The chain carries TRBV7-2 and TRBJ1-1. CDR3 length equals 14 residues. Looked up from germline, CDR1 is SGHTA and CDR2 is FQGNSA. CDR3 amino acids: CASSRSPTNTEAFF.

J is TRBJ2-1 and V is TRBV5-1; TCRdb reports TRBD2, a call that lacks DNA to check it against. The V gene's germline CDR1 is SGHRS and CDR2 YFSETQ. The CDR3 runs to 16 residues. The CDR3 loop is CASSPAAGTSSFGQFF. The full variable domain, rest sourced from reference TRBV5-1 and TRBJ2-1, is KAGVTQTPRYLIKTRGQQVTLSCSPISGHRSVSWYQQTPGQGLQFLFEYFSETQRNKGNFPGRFSGRQFSNSRSEMNVSTLELGDSALYLCASSPAAGTSSFGQFFGPGTRLTVL.

This sequence joins TRBV15 and TRBJ2-3; TCRdb indicates TRBD2, and absent DNA this call remains unverified. Germline CDR1 and CDR2: LNHNV and YYDKDF (reference sequence). The CDR3 has 16 amino acids. CDR3 sequence reads: CATSTVGGEKTDTQYF.

The rearrangement links TRBV5-1 to TRBJ2-7; the TCRdb D gene call, TRBD1, has no DNA to confirm it. CDR3 length: 15 amino acids. Germline V gene data show CDR1 as SGHRS and CDR2 as YFSETQ. The CDR3 spells CASSLTGTGEWEQYF.

The chain has TRBV11-2 and TRBJ1-6. The germline V gene has CDR1 SGHAT and CDR2 FQNNGV. CDR3 length: 17 residues. The CDR3 protein is CASSTPADWVYNSPLHF.

Here the CDR3 reads CASSTTVSSYEQYF. V usage is TRBV12-3 or TRBV12-4 and J usage is TRBJ2-7. CDR3 length equals 14 residues.

The chain combines TRBV10-3 with TRBJ1-5; lacking DNA, the TRBD1 call made by TCRdb goes unchecked. Germline lookup yields CDR1 ENHRY and CDR2 SYGVKD. The CDR3 runs to 11 residues. The chain's CDR3 is CAISGGEVIHF.

The chain carries TRBV6-1 and TRBJ1-5; the TCRdb call, TRBD1, lacks DNA for checking. CDR1 is MNHNS and CDR2 is SASEGT in the germline V gene. The CDR3 has 15 residues. CDR3 amino acids: CASTEGDGLNQPQHF.

The chain uses TRBV5-1 and TRBJ2-2; the D gene TCRdb calls, TRBD2, cannot be checked with no DNA. Per germline, CDR1 SGHRS and CDR2 YFSETQ. The CDR3 length is 15 residues. The CDR3: CASRVTSQSTGELFF. Filled out from reference TRBV5-1 and TRBJ2-2, the complete variable domain reads KAGVTQTPRYLIKTRGQQVTLSCSPISGHRSVSWYQQTPGQGLQFLFEYFSETQRNKGNFPGRFSGRQFSNSRSEMNVSTLELGDSALYLCASRVTSQSTGELFFGEGSRLTVL.

The V and J genes are TRBV6-2 or TRBV6-3 and TRBJ2-7; TCRdb's D gene call, TRBD1, goes unchecked for lack of DNA. The CDR3 is 14 amino acids. Per germline, CDR1 MNHEY and CDR2 SVGEGT. This CDR3 reads CASSYDQGAYEQYF.

This chain joins TRBV6-5 and TRBJ2-7. The CDR3 covers 14 residues. CDR1 and CDR2 (germline): MNHEY, SVGAGI. CDR3 residues: CASSYGDTSYEQYF.

The CDR3 reads CASSGGQGARVTGELFF. The chain carries TRBV5-5 and TRBJ2-2; TCRdb calls TRBD1, which cannot be checked without DNA. This CDR3 has 17 amino acids. CDR1 and CDR2 (germline): SGHKS, YYEKEE (reference sequence). The full variable domain, completed using reference TRBV5-5 and TRBJ2-2, is DAGVTQSPTHLIKTRGQQVTLRCSPISGHKSVSWYQQVLGQGPQFIFQYYEKEERGRGNFPDRFSARQFPNYSSELNVNALLLGDSALYLCASSGGQGARVTGELFFGEGSRLTVL.

The chain joins TRBV7-8 to TRBJ1-5. CDR1 and CDR2 from the germline V gene are SGHVS and FQNEAQ. The length of the CDR3 is 15 residues. CDR3 protein: CASSQSGFKDQPQHF.

V usage is TRBV10-3 and J usage is TRBJ1-5; TCRdb picks TRBD1, but there is no DNA to check that call. Germline-derived CDR1 and CDR2 are ENHRY and SYGVKD. The CDR3 totals 14 residues. The CDR3 spells CAIGGQGINQPQHF.

The V gene is TRBV5-1, the J gene TRBJ1-2. This CDR3 contains 13 residues. Germline lookup yields CDR1 SGHRS and CDR2 YFSETQ. CDR3 in amino acids: CASSLTGEYGYTF.

The V gene is TRBV7-9, the J gene TRBJ1-5; no DNA is available, so the TRBD1 call from TCRdb remains unchecked. The germline V gene has CDR1 SEHNR and CDR2 FQNEAQ (reference sequence). The CDR3 totals 14 residues. The CDR3 spells CASSEGDSLQPQHF.

The V gene is TRBV19, the J gene TRBJ1-1; without DNA, the TCRdb call of TRBD1 cannot be checked. Germline values: CDR1 LNHDA, CDR2 SQIVND (reference sequence). This CDR3 has 14 amino acids. The CDR3 region is CASSINRVGTEAFF.

This rearrangement joins TRBV20-1 to TRBJ2-3; the TCRdb call, TRBD2, lacks DNA for checking. The CDR3 is made up of 19 amino acids. Germline V CDR1 and CDR2: DFQATT, SNEGSKA (reference sequence). CDR3 sequence reads: CSARVGLAGGRFSTDTQYF.

This sequence joins TRBV4-2 and TRBJ2-5; TCRdb's D call of TRBD2 is untestable without DNA. CDR1 and CDR2 from the germline V gene are LGHNA and YNFKEQ. This CDR3 is 16 amino acids long. The CDR3 sequence: CASSQVASGSGETQYF.

The rearrangement uses TRBV12-3 or TRBV12-4 and TRBJ2-1; TCRdb returns TRBD2, unconfirmable since there is no DNA. The CDR3 is 16 amino acids. CDR3 sequence reads: CASTAWGTSGANEQFF.

V and J are TRBV4-3 and TRBJ2-7; TCRdb reports TRBD2, a call that lacks DNA to check it against. From germline, CDR1 is LGHNA and CDR2 YSLEER. This CDR3 spans 15 amino acids. CDR3 sequence: CASPSTRSGVDEQYF.

The V call is TRBV18, the J call TRBJ1-1; TCRdb's assignment of TRBD1 cannot be checked, as there is no DNA. The CDR3 is 16 amino acids. Germline V gene sequence: CDR1 KGHSH, CDR2 LQKENI. The CDR3 protein is CASSPRPSGTTTEAFF.

This chain joins TRBV7-6 and TRBJ2-6; the TRBD1 assignment by TCRdb is unverifiable without DNA. Looked up from germline, CDR1 is SGHVS and CDR2 is FNYEAQ. CDR3 length equals 17 residues. This chain's CDR3 is CASSLVGGVAGANVLTF. Looking up the rest from reference TRBV7-6 and TRBJ2-6 gives the full variable domain: GAGVSQSPRYKVTKRGQDVALRCDPISGHVSLYWYRQALGQGPEFLTYFNYEAQQDKSGLPNDRFSAERPEGSISTLTIQRTEQRDSAMYRCASSLVGGVAGANVLTFGAGSRLTVL.

The chain employs TRBV12-3 or TRBV12-4 and TRBJ2-7. This CDR3 spans 13 amino acids. The CDR3 is CASSFDTTYEQYF.